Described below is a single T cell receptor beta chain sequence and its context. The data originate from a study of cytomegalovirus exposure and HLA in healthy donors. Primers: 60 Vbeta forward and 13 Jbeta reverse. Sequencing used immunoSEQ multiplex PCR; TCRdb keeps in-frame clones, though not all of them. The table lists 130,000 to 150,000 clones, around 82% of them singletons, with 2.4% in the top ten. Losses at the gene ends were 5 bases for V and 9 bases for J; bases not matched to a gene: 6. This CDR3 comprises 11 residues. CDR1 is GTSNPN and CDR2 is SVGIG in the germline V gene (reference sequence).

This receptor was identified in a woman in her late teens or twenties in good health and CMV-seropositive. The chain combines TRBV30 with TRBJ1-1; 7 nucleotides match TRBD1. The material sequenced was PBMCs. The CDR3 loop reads CAWRSGGKAFF. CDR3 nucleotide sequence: TGTGCCTGGCGATCAGGGGGGAAAGCTTTCTTT.